A single sample is the source of the 21 T cell receptor beta chains below, sequenced in a study of cytomegalovirus exposure and HLA in healthy donors. Amplification used 60 Vbeta primers and 13 Jbeta primers. Produced via immunoSEQ multiplex PCR; TCRdb's table is partial and in-frame only. The sample records about 120,000 clones, about 79% being singletons. The sequenced material came from PBMCs. Every receptor here comes from a human donor in good health.

This clone was counted a single time. The chain recombines TRBV2 with TRBJ2-1; 8 bases agree with TRBD2. Trimming took 6 bases from V and 2 from J; bases not matched to a gene: 3. The CDR3 sequence is 14 residues long. In germline, CDR1 is SNHLY, CDR2 FYNNEI. The CDR3 DNA reads as TGTGCCAGCAGGCGGCGGGGGGCCTACAATGAGCAGTTCTTC. This codes for CASRRRGAYNEQFF.

The rearrangement joins TRBV2 to TRBJ1-5; D uncertain. Per the germline V gene, CDR1 is SNHLY and CDR2 is FYNNEI. V lost 2 bases, J lost 13 bases, and 15 bases lay in between. The CDR3 has 13 amino acids. In nucleotides, the CDR3 is TGTGCCAGCAGTGAAATCCGCCGGGATAATCAGCATTTT. Its translation: CASSEIRRDNQHF.

The chain has TRBV19 and TRBJ2-7; 8 bases agree with TRBD1. The junction had 3 bases not matched to a gene; V was cut back by 3 bases and J by 5 bases. The CDR3 has 13 amino acids. Germline CDR1 reads LNHDA; CDR2 reads SQIVND (reference sequence). The CDR3 bases are TGTGCCAGTAGTATCCTGACAGGGGACGAGCAGTACTTC. Translated: CASSILTGDEQYF.

This clone was picked up a small number of times. The V gene is TRBV27, the J gene TRBJ2-2; 7 bases line up with TRBD2. V shed 5 bases and J 2 bases; nucleotides not matched to a gene: 8. The CDR3 is made up of 16 amino acids. Germline lookup yields CDR1 MNHEY and CDR2 SMNVEV (reference sequence). The CDR3 reads CASSPYGLVNTGELFF. In DNA, the CDR3 is TGTGCCAGCAGTCCCTATGGACTAGTCAACACCGGGGAGCTGTTTTTT.

The gene calls are TRBV5-1 and TRBJ2-5, with TRBD2 matching 10 bases. This CDR3 is 18 amino acids long. V dropped 3 bases and J dropped 2; count of bases not matched to a gene: 13. Germline values: CDR1 SGHRS, CDR2 YFSETQ. CDR3 residues: CASSSHGLSGGVQETQYF. The CDR3, as DNA: TGCGCCAGCAGCTCCCATGGTCTCAGCGGGGGGGTTCAAGAGACCCAGTACTTC.

The J gene is TRBJ1-4, the V gene TRBV19; no firm D call. CDR3 length: 13 amino acids. The ends were cut back, 2 bases at V and 3 bases at J, with 4 bases in the middle. From germline, CDR1 is LNHDA and CDR2 SQIVND (reference sequence). As DNA, the CDR3 is TGTGCCAGTAGTATACTCCCTAATGAAAAACTGTTTTTT. Its protein product is CASSILPNEKLFF.

The chain is built from TRBV28 and TRBJ2-2, with D possibly matching TRBD1 (6 bases). CDR1 and CDR2 from the germline V gene are MDHEN and SYDVKM. This CDR3 is 14 amino acids long. V shed 8 bases and J shed 5 bases, with 15 bases lying between them. The CDR3 nucleotides are TGTGCCAGCGGGGAAGGGGGAAGGACCGGGGAGCTGTTTTTT. This gives the protein CASGEGGRTGELFF. Variable domain in full (rest from reference TRBV28 and TRBJ2-2): DVKVTQSSRYLVKRTGEKVFLECVQDMDHENMFWYRQDPGLGLRLIYFSYDVKMKEKGDIPEGYSVSREKKERFSLILESASTNQTSMYLCASGEGGRTGELFFGEGSRLTVL.

Points on this clone: This CDR3 is also generated by other DNA sequences in the sample. The gene calls are TRBV18 and TRBJ1-5; 7 bases are shared with TRBD1. V was pared by 2 bases and J by 6 bases, with 4 bases of the junction left unmatched. The CDR3 is 14 residues long. Per the germline V gene, CDR1 is KGHSH and CDR2 is LQKENI. The chain's CDR3 is CASSPSGGGQPQHF. CDR3 sequence (DNA): TGTGCCAGCTCACCATCAGGGGGTGGTCAGCCCCAGCATTTT.

The chain employs TRBV11-3 and TRBJ2-2; tentative D call: TRBD1 (5 bases). This CDR3 is built from 14 residues. Germline V gene lookup returns CDR1 SGHNT and CDR2 YENEEA. V shed 3 bases and J shed 4 bases, with 9 bases lying between them. CDR3 protein: CASSFQGLTGELFF. The CDR3 bases are TGTGCCAGCAGCTTTCAGGGCCTCACCGGGGAGCTGTTTTTT.

This clone was detected a few times. The chain recombines TRBV7-6 with TRBJ2-7, with D possibly matching TRBD2 (7 bases). This CDR3 region has 16 residues. Germline V lookup: CDR1 SGHVS, CDR2 FNYEAQ. V was cut by 1 base and J by 6 bases, with 19 bases left in between. DNA of the CDR3: TGTGCCAGCAGCTTAGTAGTGGGAGGGGGGGCGGCCGAGCAGTACTTC. It is translated as CASSLVVGGGAAEQYF.

V gene TRBV7-3 combines with J gene TRBJ2-7, with 10 bases lining up with TRBD1. J was trimmed by 4 bases and V by 5 bases; bases with no gene match: 2. Germline V gene data show CDR1 as SGHTA and CDR2 as FQGTGA. The CDR3 covers 13 residues. This chain's CDR3 is CASSRDRGYEQYF. CDR3 in DNA: TGTGCCAGCAGCCGGGACAGGGGTTACGAGCAGTACTTC.

The chain combines TRBV5-1 with TRBJ1-3; D is possibly TRBD1 (5 bases). This CDR3 is built from 15 residues. V was shortened by 4 bases and J by 0 bases, with 11 bases between the two germline ends. CDR1 and CDR2 (germline): SGHRS, YFSETQ. The CDR3 spells CASSRGAVSGNTIYF. The DNA for the CDR3 is TGCGCCAGCAGCCGCGGGGCCGTCTCTGGAAACACCATATATTTT.

The chain joins TRBV2 to TRBJ2-2, with a weak D call TRBD2 (6 bases). The germline gives CDR1 SNHLY, CDR2 FYNNEI. Trimming pared 4 bases from V and 4 bases from J, leaving 13 bases between. The CDR3 length is 15 residues. The CDR3 protein is CASSAAGLSTGELFF. The CDR3 DNA reads TGTGCCAGCAGTGCCGCGGGACTTTCCACCGGGGAGCTGTTTTTT.

The chain uses TRBV7-9 and TRBJ2-1, with D possibly TRBD2 on 6 matching bases. The CDR3 extends over 15 amino acids. The germline V gene encodes CDR1 SEHNR and CDR2 FQNEAQ (reference sequence). The ends were cut back, 3 bases at V and 5 bases at J, with 14 bases in the middle. CDR3 in DNA: TGTGCCAGCAGCTTTTCCGGGAGAAGGGACAATGAGCAGTTCTTC. This encodes CASSFSGRRDNEQFF.

The DNA of the CDR3 is TGTGCCAGCTCACCGACAGGGGGGGACGACGAGCAGTACTTC. Protein product: CASSPTGGDDEQYF. The chain joins TRBV18 to TRBJ2-7; 9 bases line up with TRBD1. The CDR3 contains 14 residues. The germline gives CDR1 KGHSH, CDR2 LQKENI. J was trimmed by 5 bases and V by 3 bases; bases with no gene match: 5.

The chain links TRBV6-5 to TRBJ2-3; TRBD2 might be the D (7 bases). The germline V and J ends were trimmed by 4 bases and 3 bases, with 17 bases remaining between them. CDR1 is MNHEY, CDR2 SVGAGI, per germline. CDR3 length: 16 residues. The CDR3 reads CASSSPPGRGTDTQYF. The CDR3 nucleotides are TGTGCCAGCAGTTCCCCTCCGGGGAGGGGGACAGATACGCAGTATTTT.

This clone came up once. One junction end disagrees with the germline gene, perhaps due to a read error. The chain couples TRBV7-7 to TRBJ2-5; a weak D match, TRBD2 (6 bases). From germline, CDR1 is SSHAT and CDR2 FNYEAQ (reference sequence). The CDR3 runs to 13 residues. CDR3 in amino acids: CASSAGLKETQYF. The CDR3 DNA reads as TGTGCTAGCAGCGCCGGACTAAAAGAGACCCAGTACTTC.

This clone was counted between two and nine times. The chain has TRBV21-1 and TRBJ2-1; TRBD2, the D gene given by the table, was not confirmed from the DNA. TRBV21-1 is noted as a pseudogene. This CDR3 has 16 residues. The CDR3 nucleotides read TGTGCCAGCAGCACCTTAGCGGGAGAGGCCTACAATGAGCAGTTCTTC. It translates to CASSTLAGEAYNEQFF.

The rearrangement uses TRBV6-5 and TRBJ2-4, with TRBD2 as a possible D gene (5 bases). V gave up 5 bases and J gave up 8 bases, with 19 bases separating them. Germline-derived CDR1 and CDR2 are MNHEY and SVGAGI. The CDR3 sequence is 15 residues long. CDR3 coding DNA: TGTGCCAGCAGTGCCCAGAGTGCCAGAGGGTACATTCAGTACTTC. Translated: CASSAQSARGYIQYF.

In its sample, this clone was seen a few times. The chain carries TRBV5-6 and TRBJ2-3, with D uncertain. The CDR3 extends over 15 amino acids. The V end lost 1 base, the J end lost 3 bases, and 12 bases lay between the germline ends. In germline, CDR1 is SGHDT, CDR2 YYEEEE. Written as DNA, the CDR3 is TGTGCCAGCAGCTTGAACAGTCTCAAGACAGATACGCAGTATTTT. This sequence encodes CASSLNSLKTDTQYF.

The chain joins TRBV7-2 to TRBJ2-2; D unclear. V shed 6 bases and J shed 0 bases, with 8 bases lying between them. CDR3 length: 14 amino acids. Germline lookup yields CDR1 SGHTA and CDR2 FQGNSA. The CDR3 sequence is CASRPYSNTGELFF. The DNA of the CDR3 is TGTGCCAGCAGGCCCTACTCGAACACCGGGGAGCTGTTTTTT.